Judged by abundance, the clone carrying this TCR beta chain is medium-sized (0.01 to 0.1%). Its target is not known. PCR involved 60 Vbeta and 13 Jbeta primers. Generated by immunoSEQ multiplex PCR, the TCRdb table keeps only in-frame clones and is missing some. The data contain about 81,000 clones, 77% of them singletons. The data stem from a study of cytomegalovirus exposure and HLA in healthy donors. Study results and limitations: Most of the TCR beta V segments (in an earlier analysis) were productive either about 87% or about 30% of the time. According to reports, the classifier identified cytomegalovirus status with high specificity and sensitivity. One variant, a missense change in DCLRE1C, was linked in a later analysis to TCR beta V- and J-gene trimming.

Trimming removed 2 bases at V and 12 bases at J, with 17 bases between. Germline-derived CDR1 and CDR2 are MRHNA and SNTAGT. This CDR3 spans 14 amino acids. Specimen: PBMCs. The source is a man in his fifties in good health and CMV-seropositive. The chain uses TRBV6-4 and TRBJ2-1; D is undetermined. This CDR3 reads CASSDRPETSGQFF. The CDR3 DNA sequence: TGTGCCAGCAGTGACCGGCCTGAAACTTCGGGGCAGTTCTTC.